The rows below give T cell receptor beta chains drawn from one sample of a study of CD8+ T cells in alopecia areata. Some clones are missing from TCRdb's copy, which holds only in-frame ones; the method was immunoSEQ multiplex PCR. The sample holds about 190,000 clones, 50% to 60% seen once. The starting material was CD4+ T cells sorted from blood, obtained at week 4, from a patient treated with tofacitinib. These receptor sequences come from a human donor with alopecia areata. Each CDR3 is given with its conserved first and last residue. D genes are given only for firm matches. Clone size appears in some rows only: once, few, many, or a class for an expanded clone.

clone_size j_call v_call d_call cdr3_nt cdr3_aa
. TRBJ2-1 TRBV5-6 TRBD1 TGTGCCAGCAGCCCGGACAGGACTGAGCAGTTCTTC CASSPDRTEQFF
. TRBJ2-5 TRBV7-9 TRBD2 TGTGCCAGCACACCCACTGCGGGAGACTCAGAGACCCAGTACTTC CASTPTAGDSETQYF
. TRBJ2-2 TRBV30 . TGTGCCTGGAGAGGAGCGAACACCGGGGAGCTGTTTTTT CAWRGANTGELFF
. TRBJ2-3 TRBV11-2 . TGTGCCAGCAGCTACACAGATACGCAGTATTTT CASSYTDTQYF
. TRBJ2-5 TRBV7-3 TRBD2 TGTGCCAGCAGCCAACGGGCGGGAGGGATACAAGAGACCCAGTACTTC CASSQRAGGIQETQYF
. TRBJ2-3 TRBV30 . TGTGCCTGGAGTGGGGACCCAGCTCGGTACCCCACAGATACGCAGTATTTT CAWSGDPARYPTDTQYF
. TRBJ2-1 TRBV5-1 . TGCGCCAGCAGCTTGGAGGCGGGATTGGAGCAGTTCTTC CASSLEAGLEQFF
. TRBJ2-1 TRBV9 TRBD2 TGTGCCAGCAGCGTCAACGTCCTAGCGGGAGGTAGTAATGAGCAGTTCTTC CASSVNVLAGGSNEQFF
few TRBJ2-7 TRBV28 . TGTGCCAGCCGGTTGGCTAGGACAAGTTCCGAGCAGTACTTC CASRLARTSSEQYF
. TRBJ1-1 TRBV9 . TGTGCCAGCAGCCCTAGAGGAAGAGAGAACACTGAAGCTTTCTTT CASSPRGRENTEAFF
. TRBJ1-5 TRBV11-2 . TGTGCCAGCAGCCAAGGACAGAGCAATCAGCCCCAGCATTTT CASSQGQSNQPQHF
. TRBJ2-1 TRBV9 . TGTGCCAGCAGCGCCTACACGGTCTACAATGAGCAGTTCTTC CASSAYTVYNEQFF
. TRBJ2-6 TRBV28 . TGTGCCAGCAGCGACAGTTCTGGGGCCAACGTCCTGACTTTC CASSDSSGANVLTF
. TRBJ1-1 TRBV6-5 . TGTGCCAGCAGCTTAGGTCCGACCACTGAAGCTTTCTTT CASSLGPTTEAFF
few TRBJ2-1 TRBV29-1 TRBD1 TGCAGCGTGGGGACAGGGCTGGGCAATGAGCAGTTCTTC CSVGTGLGNEQFF
few TRBJ2-5 TRBV29-1 TRBD2 TGCAGCGTTGAAGATCACGGGTTAGCGGGACTTGAAGCCGGGGAGACCCAGTACTTC CSVEDHGLAGLEAGETQYF
few TRBJ2-6 TRBV29-1 . TGCAGCGTTTCAGGGACCTCTGGGGCCAACGTCCTGACTTTC CSVSGTSGANVLTF
. TRBJ2-4 TRBV30 TRBD2 TGTGCCTGGGCTCTGCCCGGGGGGGCCAAAAACATTCAGTACTTC CAWALPGGAKNIQYF
few TRBJ2-3 TRBV7-2 . TGTGCCAGCAGCTTAGCGGCGGGATATGGCACAGATACGCAGTATTTT CASSLAAGYGTDTQYF
few TRBJ2-7 TRBV7-2 TRBD1 TGTGCCAGCAGCCCATTGACAGGGAGTGGCTACGAGCAGTACTTC CASSPLTGSGYEQYF
few TRBJ2-7 TRBV6-1 TRBD1 TGTGCCAGCAGTGAACGCTATGCTGGGACAGGGAGGAACGAGCAGTACTTC CASSERYAGTGRNEQYF
. TRBJ2-1 TRBV4-1 . TGCGCCAGCAGCCTGTACAATGAGCAGTTCTTC CASSLYNEQFF
. TRBJ1-2 TRBV30 . TGTGCCTGGAGTGGCTCATTAACCTATGGCTACACCTTC CAWSGSLTYGYTF
. TRBJ2-1 TRBV4-3 . TGCGCCAGCAGCCGCGGACAGAATTTATACAATGAGCAGTTCTTC CASSRGQNLYNEQFF
. TRBJ2-1 TRBV15 TRBD2 TGTGCCACCAGCAGAGAACGACTAGCGGGTTCCAATGAGCAGTTCTTC CATSRERLAGSNEQFF
. TRBJ1-1 TRBV4-3 . TGCGCCAGCAGCCGAGAGGACACCACTGAAGCTTTCTTT CASSREDTTEAFF
. TRBJ2-7 TRBV18 . TGTGCCAGCTCACCCGATGCAGGGGCCGAGCAGTACTTC CASSPDAGAEQYF
. TRBJ2-7 TRBV7-9 . TGTGCCAGCAGCTTAGCCGGGGCCTACGAGCAGTACTTC CASSLAGAYEQYF
. TRBJ1-2 TRBV5-1 . TGCGCCAGCAGCTTCTTACAGCAAAATGAGGTTTGGTCCCCGGGCTACACCTTC CASSFLQQNEVWSPGYTF
. TRBJ1-5 TRBV28 . TGTGCCAGCTTTGGGATGAATCAGCCCCAGCATTTT CASFGMNQPQHF
few TRBJ2-7 TRBV29-1 TRBD1 TGCAGCGTTGAAGACACCGGGACAGGGATGAAGCAGTACTTC CSVEDTGTGMKQYF
few TRBJ2-1 TRBV5-1 . TGCGCCAGCAGCTTGATCCCCACCTTTGATGAGCAGTTCTTC CASSLIPTFDEQFF
. TRBJ2-5 TRBV30 TRBD1 TGTGCCTGTTTGAACCGGGACAGGGAGTTTCAAGAGACCCAGTACTTC CACLNRDREFQETQYF
. TRBJ1-1 TRBV9 . TGTGCCAGCAGCGCCTTCGACAGAAACACTGAAGCTTTCTTT CASSAFDRNTEAFF
few TRBJ1-4 TRBV13 TRBD1 TGTGCCAGCAGCTCCCGGGACAGGGGTGGCGAAAAACTGTTTTTT CASSSRDRGGEKLFF
. TRBJ1-4 TRBV30 TRBD1 TGTGCCTGGAGTAGGGGACAGGAGGTTGAAAAACTGTTTTTT CAWSRGQEVEKLFF
once TRBJ2-1 TRBV4-1 TRBD2 TGCGCCAGCAGCCAACAAGCGACCGGGCGGGAGGGCCACAATGAGCAGTTCTTC CASSQQATGREGHNEQFF
. TRBJ2-5 TRBV11-2 . TGTGCCAGCAGCCTCCGAGGACAACGGTGGGAAGAGACCCAGTACTTC CASSLRGQRWEETQYF
. TRBJ2-3 TRBV30 . TGTGCCTGGAGCGCAAGGGACCTTGGGACAGATACGCAGTATTTT CAWSARDLGTDTQYF
few TRBJ2-7 TRBV7-2 TRBD1 TGTGCCAGCAGCTTACAGGGACAGGGTTTTTCCGAGCAGTACTTC CASSLQGQGFSEQYF